Presented here are 25 T cell receptor beta chains from one specimen sequenced in a study of OX40 agonist ivuxolimab in advanced cancers. The table came from immunoSEQ multiplex PCR; TCRdb's copy has only in-frame clones and leaves some out. This sample carries some 61,000 clones, roughly 90% of them seen once, and the ten largest clones take approximately 4.6%. The source material was CD4+ or CD8+ T cells sorted from blood, sampled in a trial of the OX40 agonist ivuxolimab. These TCRs come from an adult with an advanced solid tumor such as melanoma, head and neck, liver or kidney cancer.

This chain connects TRBV15 to TRBJ2-7, with a tentative D call TRBD2 (6 bases). Trimming removed 0 bases from V and 1 base from J, with 7 bases in between. Germline CDR1 reads LNHNV; CDR2 reads YYDKDF (reference sequence). This CDR3 is 14 amino acids long. The CDR3 DNA reads as TGTGCCACCAGCAGAGATCGGGGGTCCTACGAGCAGTACTTC. Protein product: CATSRDRGSYEQYF.

As DNA, the CDR3 is TGCGCCAGCAGCCCCTCGACTAGAGCGACCCAGTACTTC. It translates to CASSPSTRATQYF. The V and J genes are TRBV5-1 and TRBJ2-5; a weak D match, TRBD2 (6 bases). Trimming stripped 4 bases from V and 7 bases from J, with 14 bases between. Germline V gene lookup returns CDR1 SGHRS and CDR2 YFSETQ. The CDR3 spans 13 residues.

The CDR3 loop reads CASSIYRDRGRDTQYF. The CDR3 bases are TGTGCCAGCAGCATCTACCGGGACAGGGGTAGGGATACGCAGTATTTT. This chain uses TRBV7-8 with TRBJ2-3; 10 bases map to TRBD1. Germline-derived CDR1 and CDR2 are SGHVS and FQNEAQ. V trimming: 5 bases; J trimming: 6 bases; junction bases outside the gene matches: 11. CDR3 length: 16 residues. The full variable domain, in which reference TRBV7-8 and TRBJ2-3 provide the parts outside the CDR3, is GAGVSQSPRYKVAKRGQDVALRCDPISGHVSLFWYQQALGQGPEFLTYFQNEAQLDKSGLPSDRFFAERPEGSVSTLKIQRTQQEDSAVYLCASSIYRDRGRDTQYFGPGTRLTVL.

V usage is TRBV5-1 and J usage is TRBJ2-1; D remains ambiguous. V was trimmed by 6 bases and J by 0 bases, leaving 13 bases between them. CDR3 size: 15 residues. Germline V gives CDR1 SGHRS, CDR2 YFSETQ. CDR3 in amino acids: CASKFEHSSYNEQFF. In nucleotides, the CDR3 is TGCGCCAGCAAATTTGAACACAGCTCCTACAATGAGCAGTTCTTC. Using reference TRBV5-1 and TRBJ2-1 for the parts outside the CDR3, the full variable domain is KAGVTQTPRYLIKTRGQQVTLSCSPISGHRSVSWYQQTPGQGLQFLFEYFSETQRNKGNFPGRFSGRQFSNSRSEMNVSTLELGDSALYLCASKFEHSSYNEQFFGPGTRLTVL.

The rearrangement joins TRBV6-6 to TRBJ2-7, with D possibly being TRBD2 (5 bases). The CDR3 has 11 residues. The V gene lost 8 bases and the J gene lost 0 bases, with 5 bases spanning the gap. In germline, CDR1 is MNHNY, CDR2 SVGAGI (reference sequence). The CDR3 protein is CASRGSYEQYF. The CDR3 DNA reads as TGTGCCAGCCGGGGCTCCTACGAGCAGTACTTC.

This chain links TRBV11-3 with TRBJ2-7; D may be TRBD2 (7 bases). The germline V gene has CDR1 SGHNT and CDR2 YENEEA. This CDR3 spans 13 amino acids. Trimming took off 8 bases at V and 0 bases at J, with 11 bases between the two ends. The CDR3 nucleotides read TGTGCCAGCGCGGGGGCGGGCTCCTACGAGCAGTACTTC. It yields the protein CASAGAGSYEQYF.

This rearrangement joins TRBV5-1 to TRBJ2-7; the D is unclear. V was pared by 0 bases and J by 0 bases, with 7 bases between. The length of the CDR3 is 14 residues. Germline V CDR1 and CDR2: SGHRS, YFSETQ. CDR3 bases: TGCGCCAGCAGCTTGGCCGGCGGCTCCTACGAGCAGTACTTC. Amino acids: CASSLAGGSYEQYF.

The chain couples TRBV29-1 to TRBJ2-4, with D possibly matching TRBD1 (5 bases). This CDR3 has 13 residues. Germline CDR1 and CDR2: SQVTM and ANQGSEA. Trimming took off 6 bases at V and 7 bases at J, with 16 bases between the two ends. CDR3 sequence reads: CSVLGRGTNIQYF. The CDR3 nucleotides are TGCAGCGTCCTGGGAAGGGGCACGAACATTCAGTACTTC.

V and J are TRBV5-6 and TRBJ2-7, with 8 bases aligning to TRBD1. V lost 4 bases, J lost 3 bases, and 12 bases stayed unmatched. Germline-derived CDR1 and CDR2 are SGHDT and YYEEEE. This CDR3 is 16 amino acids long. The CDR3 region is CASSPQGAGTLYEQYF. The CDR3, as DNA: TGTGCCAGCAGCCCCCAGGGGGCGGGGACTCTCTACGAGCAGTACTTC.

The chain combines TRBV5-6 with TRBJ1-2; TRBD1 is a possible D gene (5 bases). With 0 bases removed from V and 8 bases from J, the gap between germline ends came to 14 bases. The CDR3 is made up of 14 amino acids. The germline V gene has CDR1 SGHDT and CDR2 YYEEEE. The CDR3 sequence: CASSLGDGFGGYTF. In DNA form, the CDR3 reads TGTGCCAGCAGCTTGGGGGACGGCTTCGGGGGCTACACCTTC.

J is TRBJ2-1 and V is TRBV11-3; 8 nucleotides agree with TRBD2. V lost 5 bases, J lost 6 bases, and 12 bases stayed unmatched. This CDR3 has 16 amino acids. Germline V gene data show CDR1 as SGHNT and CDR2 as YENEEA. The DNA for the CDR3 is TGTGCCAGCAGCCCCCCCGGGAGGGCAACCTTCAATGAGCAGTTCTTC. This sequence encodes CASSPPGRATFNEQFF.

With respect to this clone: Compared with germline, one end of the junction differs, possibly owing to a read error. The chain combines TRBV7-7 with TRBJ2-1; 8 bases map to TRBD2. CDR3 size: 14 residues. CDR1 is SSHAT, CDR2 FNYEAQ, per germline (reference sequence). The CDR3 loop is CASSFERESNEQFF. The CDR3 DNA reads TGTGCTAGCAGCTTTGAGCGGGAGAGCAATGAGCAGTTCTTC.

The chain carries TRBV7-9 and TRBJ2-5; 10 bases fit TRBD1. The CDR3 runs to 14 residues. Germline lookup yields CDR1 SEHNR and CDR2 FQNEAQ (reference sequence). J was trimmed by 4 bases and V by 6 bases; bases with no gene match: 5. CDR3 protein: CASRRQGAAETQYF. The CDR3 DNA sequence: TGTGCCAGCAGGAGACAGGGGGCTGCAGAGACCCAGTACTTC.

The chain combines TRBV2 with TRBJ2-1; tentative D call: TRBD2 (5 bases). CDR1 SNHLY and CDR2 FYNNEI come from the germline V gene. This CDR3 region has 13 residues. V lost 7 bases to trimming and J lost 9 bases, with 16 bases between them. The CDR3 is CASTLGGLGEQFF. The CDR3 DNA reads TGTGCCAGCACCCTTGGCGGGCTTGGTGAGCAGTTCTTC.

The rearrangement uses TRBV21-1 and TRBJ2-5; the DNA was not used to check the table's D call, TRBD2. TRBV21-1 has pseudogene status. The CDR3 is 11 residues long. CDR3 sequence: CASSSQETQYF. The CDR3 DNA follows: TGTGCCAGCAGCTCGCAAGAGACCCAGTACTTC.

V is TRBV12-5 and J is TRBJ1-5, with D possibly being TRBD1 (5 bases). Trimming stripped 0 bases from V and 7 bases from J, with 16 bases between. The CDR3 runs to 16 residues. Germline CDR1 is LGHNT and CDR2 is FRNRAP. In DNA form, the CDR3 reads TGTGCTAGTGGTTTGGTAATCGGTCAGGGTGACCAGCCCCAGCATTTT. Encoded protein: CASGLVIGQGDQPQHF.

This chain links TRBV28 with TRBJ2-7; 7 bases are a match to TRBD1. The CDR3 is made up of 13 amino acids. Germline V gives CDR1 MDHEN, CDR2 SYDVKM. Trimming removed 6 bases from V and 0 bases from J; junction bases left unmatched: 2. CDR3 sequence: CASRTGPSYEQYF. DNA for the CDR3: TGTGCCAGCAGGACAGGGCCCTCCTACGAGCAGTACTTC. Based on the CDR3 plus reference TRBV28 and TRBJ2-7, the full variable domain is DVKVTQSSRYLVKRTGEKVFLECVQDMDHENMFWYRQDPGLGLRLIYFSYDVKMKEKGDIPEGYSVSREKKERFSLILESASTNQTSMYLCASRTGPSYEQYFGPGTRLTVT.

CDR3 sequence (DNA): TGTGCCAGCAGCAGACAACTCCAAGAGACCCAGTACTTC. Translation gives CASSRQLQETQYF. V is TRBV6-5 and J is TRBJ2-5; D is unclear. V was clipped by 6 bases and J by 1 base, with 9 bases between them. This CDR3 has 13 amino acids. Germline values: CDR1 MNHEY, CDR2 SVGAGI.

The chain employs TRBV11-2 and TRBJ2-3, with unresolved D. Per germline, CDR1 SGHAT and CDR2 FQNNGV. The CDR3 runs 14 residues. Trimming took off 5 bases at V and 4 bases at J, with 13 bases between the two ends. The CDR3: CASSPQRLSDTQYF. The CDR3 DNA follows: TGTGCCAGCAGCCCCCAGCGTCTATCAGATACGCAGTATTTT.

V usage is TRBV6-1 and J usage is TRBJ1-5; D is perhaps TRBD1 (6 bases). The CDR3 is made up of 14 amino acids. Trimming removed 4 bases from V and 7 bases from J, with 14 bases in between. The germline gives CDR1 MNHNS, CDR2 SASEGT. Here the CDR3 DNA reads TGTGCCAGCAGTGCCGAGGGGGGTCCCCAGCCCCAGCATTTT. Its translation is CASSAEGGPQPQHF.

This chain joins TRBV28 and TRBJ2-1; no firm D call. V lost 5 bases, J lost 9 bases, and 8 bases lay in between. This CDR3 has 11 amino acids. CDR1 MDHEN and CDR2 SYDVKM come from the germline V gene. Here the CDR3 DNA reads TGTGCCAGCAGTGCAGAGTCTGAGCAGTTCTTC. It encodes CASSAESEQFF.

The gene calls are TRBV5-1 and TRBJ1-3; TRBD1 might be the D (5 bases). Per the germline V gene, CDR1 is SGHRS and CDR2 is YFSETQ. This CDR3 has 14 residues. V lost 5 bases to trimming and J lost 1 base, with 10 bases between them. The CDR3 sequence is CASRDPGSGNTIYF. CDR3 coding DNA: TGCGCCAGCAGGGACCCAGGGTCTGGAAACACCATATATTTT.

This chain uses TRBV11-2 with TRBJ1-1, with 9 bases aligning to TRBD1. The CDR3 has 15 amino acids. Germline CDR1 and CDR2: SGHAT and FQNNGV. Trimming removed 6 bases from V and 2 bases from J; junction bases left unmatched: 7. This CDR3 is CASRTGTGINTEAFF. DNA of the CDR3: TGTGCCAGCAGAACCGGGACAGGGATCAACACTGAAGCTTTCTTT.

This chain connects TRBV5-6 to TRBJ1-2; possibly TRBD1 for D (5 bases). Germline V gene lookup returns CDR1 SGHDT and CDR2 YYEEEE. Trimming removed 4 bases at V and 4 bases at J, with 11 bases between. The CDR3 is 13 residues long. The CDR3, as DNA: TGTGCCAGCAGCCCGACGGGGGTCTATGGCTACACCTTC. Protein product: CASSPTGVYGYTF.

The chain joins TRBV19 to TRBJ1-1; the D gene is possibly TRBD1 (6 bases). The CDR3 covers 14 residues. Trimming removed 7 bases at V and 2 bases at J, with 14 bases between. Germline V CDR1 and CDR2: LNHDA, SQIVND (reference sequence). The CDR3 spells CASMMDRLNTEAFF. DNA of the CDR3: TGTGCCAGTATGATGGACAGACTTAACACTGAAGCTTTCTTT.